Below, 20 T cell receptor beta chains from the same sample are listed, as sequenced in a study of post-analysis software for immune sequencing data. Notes on the study in general: When patients were compared with controls, 4 or 5 TRBV segments were more frequent, TRBV5-6, TRBV5-1 and TRBV20-1 among them.

Every TCR beta cDNA library bore unique molecular identifiers. From the PCR reads, TCRdb called clonotypes with MiXCR, one entry per CDR3 protein. The table includes a few hundred thousand distinct CDR3 sequences, around 40% detected once. No cognate antigen is known for these TCRs. Sequenced sample: blood. The receptors stem from a girl between 10 and 17 years old with multiple sclerosis.

This clonotype occurred a few times. Written as DNA, the CDR3 is TGTGCCAGCAGCTCCCCGCCTCAGACAGGGGGCCATAATGAAAAACTGTTTTTT. Translated, it gives CASSSPPQTGGHNEKLFF. The rearrangement joins TRBV7-9 to TRBJ1-4, with 10 bases identical to TRBD1. This CDR3 has 18 residues. CDR1 is SEHNR and CDR2 is FQNEAQ in the germline V gene (reference sequence). The junction had 12 bases not matched to a gene; V was cut back by 4 bases and J by 4 bases.

This rearrangement joins TRBV5-1 to TRBJ2-6; D unclear. V dropped 5 bases and J dropped 0 bases, with 6 bases sitting between them. This CDR3 contains 14 residues. Germline V gives CDR1 SGHRS, CDR2 YFSETQ. The CDR3 sequence: CASSQDSGANVLTF. The CDR3 nucleotides are TGCGCCAGCAGTCAGGACTCTGGGGCCAACGTCCTGACTTTC.

The genes are TRBV16 and TRBJ2-7; a possible D gene is TRBD2 (5 bases). Looked up from germline, CDR1 is KGHSY and CDR2 is FQNENV. The CDR3 sequence is 12 residues long. The germline V and J ends were trimmed by 6 bases and 5 bases, with 11 bases remaining between them. The CDR3 DNA reads TGTGCCAGCAGTGGGAGCTGGCACGAGCAGTACTTC. It specifies CASSGSWHEQYF. Using reference TRBV16 and TRBJ2-7 for the parts outside the CDR3, the full variable domain is GEEVAQTPKHLVRGEGQKAKLYCAPIKGHSYVFWYQQVLKNEFKFLISFQNENVFDETGMPKERFSAKCLPNSPCSLEIQATKLEDSAVYFCASSGSWHEQYFGPGTRLTVT.

The J gene is TRBJ2-3, the V gene TRBV11-3; TRBD2 aligns across 8 bases. The junction had 9 bases not matched to a gene; V was cut back by 4 bases and J by 6 bases. Germline V gives CDR1 SGHNT, CDR2 YENEEA. The CDR3 is made up of 15 amino acids. CDR3 sequence (DNA): TGTGCCAGCAGCTCGAGCGGGGGAATTGCGGATACGCAGTATTTT. Amino acid sequence: CASSSSGGIADTQYF. Combining the CDR3 with reference TRBV11-3 and TRBJ2-3 gives the whole variable domain EAGVVQSPRYKIIEKKQPVAFWCNPISGHNTLYWYLQNLGQGPELLIRYENEEAVDDSQLPKDRFSAERLKGVDSTLKIQPAELGDSAVYLCASSSSGGIADTQYFGPGTRLTVL.

V is TRBV25-1 and J is TRBJ2-1, with TRBD1 identical over 11 bases. V trimming: 1 base; J trimming: 2 bases; junction bases outside the gene matches: 4. Germline V gene data show CDR1 as MGHDK and CDR2 as SYGVNS. CDR3 size: 17 residues. The CDR3 DNA reads as TGTGCCAGCAGTGAATGGGGGACAGGGGGACCCTACAATGAGCAGTTCTTC. It specifies CASSEWGTGGPYNEQFF. The variable domain in full, with the rest retrieved from reference TRBV25-1 and TRBJ2-1, is EADIYQTPRYLVIGTGKKITLECSQTMGHDKMYWYQQDPGMELHLIHYSYGVNSTEKGDLSSESTVSRIRTEHFPLTLESARPSHTSQYLCASSEWGTGGPYNEQFFGPGTRLTVL.

The rearrangement joins TRBV5-1 to TRBJ2-7; 9 nucleotides line up with TRBD2. The CDR3 is 16 amino acids. CDR1 and CDR2 from the germline V gene are SGHRS and YFSETQ. V shed 1 base, J shed 0 bases, and the junction held 5 bases outside the gene matches. CDR3: CASSLPSGILSYEQYF. CDR3 DNA: TGCGCCAGCAGCTTGCCTAGCGGGATTCTCTCCTACGAGCAGTACTTC. Looking up the rest from reference TRBV5-1 and TRBJ2-7 gives the full variable domain: KAGVTQTPRYLIKTRGQQVTLSCSPISGHRSVSWYQQTPGQGLQFLFEYFSETQRNKGNFPGRFSGRQFSNSRSEMNVSTLELGDSALYLCASSLPSGILSYEQYFGPGTRLTVT.

V is TRBV10-3 and J is TRBJ2-6; D is perhaps TRBD2 (5 bases). This CDR3 region has 18 residues. From germline, CDR1 is ENHRY and CDR2 SYGVKD. The V gene lost 0 bases and the J gene lost 1 base, with 13 bases spanning the gap. This CDR3 reads CAISESRALRSGANVLTF. CDR3 bases: TGTGCCATCAGTGAGTCGAGGGCTCTCAGGTCTGGGGCCAACGTCCTGACTTTC.

This clonotype was seen only a few times. The chain combines TRBV5-6 with TRBJ2-7, with D perhaps given as TRBD1 or TRBD2 (6 bases each). The V and J ends lost 3 bases and 0 bases respectively, with 22 bases between them. The CDR3 has 18 residues. Germline lookup yields CDR1 SGHDT and CDR2 YYEEEE. CDR3 in DNA: TGTGCCAGCAGCTGGGGGGAAGGACAGTACACCAGCTCCTACGAGCAGTACTTC. This gives the protein CASSWGEGQYTSSYEQYF.

The chain couples TRBV4-3 to TRBJ1-4; TRBD1 aligns across 9 bases. V lost 1 base, J lost 7 bases, and 13 bases stayed unmatched. The CDR3 spans 18 residues. Germline CDR1 and CDR2: LGHNA and YSLEER. CDR3 sequence: CASSQGTQTGGAGEKLFF. The CDR3 DNA sequence: TGCGCCAGCAGCCAAGGGACACAAACAGGGGGCGCCGGTGAAAAACTGTTTTTT.

V is TRBV10-3 and J is TRBJ2-1; D is unclear. V was pared by 3 bases and J by 6 bases, with 6 bases between. CDR1 is ENHRY and CDR2 is SYGVKD in the germline V gene. This CDR3 is 12 amino acids long. CDR3 in amino acids: CAISDGSNEQFF. CDR3 bases: TGTGCCATCAGTGATGGGTCCAATGAGCAGTTCTTC.

Notes on this clonotype: The junction differs from germline at one of its ends, possibly a read error. The chain couples TRBV7-6 to TRBJ2-3, with a tentative D call TRBD2 (6 bases). Germline V gene data show CDR1 as SGHVS and CDR2 as FNYEAQ. The length of the CDR3 is 15 residues. The CDR3 loop is CASSQSYTSTDTLYF. The CDR3 DNA reads as TGTGCCAGCAGCCAAAGCTACACTAGCACAGATACGCTGTATTTT.

The chain employs TRBV20-1 and TRBJ2-1; 11 nucleotides align to TRBD2. The trim removed 0 bases at V and 8 bases at J, leaving 6 bases unmatched. The CDR3 totals 15 residues. In germline, CDR1 is DFQATT, CDR2 SNEGSKA (reference sequence). DNA of the CDR3: TGCAGTGCTAGAGACCCTAGCGGGAGGCGTGATGAGCAGTTCTTC. It codes for CSARDPSGRRDEQFF.

A few counts support this clonotype. This rearrangement joins TRBV10-3 to TRBJ2-5, with 9 bases identical to TRBD1. V lost 6 bases to trimming and J lost 2 bases; unmatched junction nucleotides: 4. The CDR3 is 14 residues long. Germline V lookup: CDR1 ENHRY, CDR2 SYGVKD. This CDR3 reads CAISRDRDQETQYF. The DNA of the CDR3 is TGTGCCATCAGCCGGGACAGGGATCAAGAGACCCAGTACTTC.

This chain uses TRBV6-1 with TRBJ1-2; D is undetermined. Germline CDR1 MNHNS, CDR2 SASEGT. Trimming left V 7 bases short and J 4 bases short, with 28 bases between. The CDR3 consists of 18 residues. In DNA, the CDR3 is TGTGCCAGCACTCACCTGTGGACGGAAAGTACTAGACCCTATGGCTACACCTTC. This translates into CASTHLWTESTRPYGYTF.

The chain carries TRBV6-5 and TRBJ1-6, with D tentatively TRBD1 (5 bases). The ends were cut back, 5 bases at V and 18 bases at J, with 20 bases in the middle. Germline CDR1 MNHEY, CDR2 SVGAGI. The CDR3 loop spans 13 amino acids. The CDR3 sequence: CASSQGLNGAPHF. CDR3 in DNA: TGTGCCAGCAGTCAGGGCCTTAACGGAGCCCCCCACTTT.

This clonotype was observed a handful of times. V is TRBV5-1 and J is TRBJ2-3; perhaps TRBD2 as D (6 bases). Germline lookup yields CDR1 SGHRS and CDR2 YFSETQ. The CDR3 consists of 14 residues. The V gene lost 0 bases and the J gene lost 6 bases, with 11 bases spanning the gap. The CDR3 region has the DNA TGCGCCAGCAGCTTGGACACCGGAGGGGATACGCAGTATTTT. This codes for CASSLDTGGDTQYF.

V is TRBV6-5 and J is TRBJ2-1, with TRBD2 matching over 8 bases. The J call may be in error: the DNA end matches TRBJ2-7 better. The germline V gene encodes CDR1 MNHEY and CDR2 SVGAGI. The CDR3 spans 16 residues. The CDR3 protein is CASSYAAGDPYNEQYF. CDR3 sequence (DNA): TGTGCCAGCAGTTACGCAGCGGGAGATCCCTACAATGAGCAGTACTTC.

CDR3 residues: CASSLDTSGADTQYF. The CDR3 DNA reads TGCGCCAGCAGCTTGGATACTAGCGGAGCAGATACGCAGTATTTT. V and J are TRBV5-1 and TRBJ2-3; 8 bases fit TRBD2. The CDR3 covers 15 residues. V shed 0 bases, J shed 4 bases, and the junction held 4 bases outside the gene matches. The germline V gene has CDR1 SGHRS and CDR2 YFSETQ.

This clonotype was detected only a few times. V usage is TRBV13 and J usage is TRBJ2-5; D ambiguous. The J call may be faulty, since TRBJ2-7 better matches the DNA end. The CDR3 is 13 amino acids. Germline lookup yields CDR1 PRHDT and CDR2 FYEKMQ (reference sequence). This CDR3 is CASSLGRRDEQYF. The CDR3 DNA is TGTGCCAGCAGCTTAGGGCGTCGGGACGAGCAGTACTTC.

V is TRBV20-1 and J is TRBJ2-7, with TRBD1 matching 10 bases. CDR3 length: 14 residues. Looked up from germline, CDR1 is DFQATT and CDR2 is SNEGSKA (reference sequence). The CDR3 bases are TGTAGTGCTAGAGAGGGACAGGGGACCTACGAGCAGTACGTC. This codes for CSAREGQGTYEQYV.